This TCR beta chain appears in the sequencing data of a study of blood T cell repertoires in COVID-19. Libraries were prepared by immunoSEQ multiplex PCR; TCRdb keeps only in-frame clonotypes and omits some of them. Of about 56,000 clones detected, roughly 90% appear once; the ten largest clones hold 20%. The material sequenced was peripheral blood. This TCR derives from a human donor in a cohort sampled during active COVID-19.

The CDR3 DNA is TGCGCCAGCAGCTTGGATATAGCGGGGGGGAACAATGAGCAGTTCTTC. This translates into CASSLDIAGGNNEQFF. The genes are TRBV5-1 and TRBJ2-1, with 11 bases matching TRBD2. The junction had 4 bases not matched to a gene; V was cut back by 0 bases and J by 5 bases. From germline, CDR1 is SGHRS and CDR2 YFSETQ. This CDR3 is 16 amino acids long.